This T cell receptor beta chain was found in a study of radiotherapy plus CTLA-4 blockade in lung cancer. Across the study: Disease control was seen in about 30% of patients, objective responses in roughly 17%.

Study-level points and caveats: Peripheral blood showed expansion of tumor-derived TCR clones after radiotherapy and ipilimumab. Per reports, early blood T cell clone dynamics, plus interferon-beta, forecast response most strongly.

As concerns this clone: Its target is not known.

Ipilimumab-mediated CTLA-4 blockade plus focal radiation was given to patients having chemo-refractory metastatic non-small-cell lung cancer. Profiled with immunoSEQ multiplex PCR; TCRdb holds only in-frame clones, not every one. The sample shows about 91,000 clones, roughly 70% of them seen only once. Sequenced here: peripheral blood, sampled from a patient treated with radiotherapy plus ipilimumab. The TCR sequence derives from a human donor with non-small cell lung cancer that progressed on radiotherapy plus ipilimumab.

CDR3 protein: CASRGGSNTGELFF. The CDR3 coding sequence is TGTGCCAGCAGAGGGGGATCGAACACCGGGGAGCTGTTTTTT. The rearrangement uses TRBV28 and TRBJ2-2; possibly TRBD1 for D (6 bases). Trimming stripped 6 bases from V and 0 bases from J, with 8 bases between. The CDR3 consists of 14 residues. The germline gives CDR1 MDHEN, CDR2 SYDVKM.